The 6 T cell receptor beta chains below come from one sample, sequenced in a study of blood T cell repertoires in COVID-19 (dated by TCRdb to the early 2020s). Preparation of the library involved the immunoSEQ multiplex PCR assay. TCRdb stores this immuneACCESS table with in-frame sequences only. Part of the clones is absent; in the studies checked, under half of the shortfall reflects unresolved V genes, and no reason is known for the rest. This sample gives 200,000 to 250,000 clones in total; approximately 90% of them show up just once. More than 1.5% of the sample is held by the ten biggest clonotypes. Sequencing used PBMCs or T cells enriched from blood (not recorded which). The receptors stem from a man aged 40-49 years who had recovered from COVID-19.

This clone was seen a single time. The chain links TRBV6-5 to TRBJ1-6, with D perhaps TRBD1 (5 bases). The germline V gene has CDR1 MNHEY and CDR2 SVGAGI. The CDR3 is 15 amino acids. Trimming cost V 4 bases and J 10 bases, with 17 bases left between them. The CDR3 reads CASSSEQVIGSPLHF. The CDR3 nucleotides read TGTGCCAGCAGTTCCGAACAGGTGATTGGGTCACCCCTCCACTTT.

The chain joins TRBV9 to TRBJ1-1; a possible D gene is TRBD1 (6 bases). Per germline, CDR1 SGDLS and CDR2 YYNGEE. V was cut by 3 bases and J by 0 bases, with 9 bases left in between. This CDR3 region has 14 residues. CDR3 region: CASSEGQMNTEAFF. CDR3 bases: TGTGCCAGCAGCGAGGGACAAATGAACACTGAAGCTTTCTTT.

The J gene is TRBJ1-2, the V gene TRBV6-5; D remains unclear. The CDR3 extends over 14 amino acids. Germline V CDR1 and CDR2: MNHEY, SVGAGI. V was pared by 10 bases and J by 1 base, with 16 bases between. The CDR3: CATIGGLVNYGYTF. CDR3 in DNA: TGTGCCACCATCGGTGGTCTGGTTAACTATGGCTACACCTTC.

V and J are TRBV7-8 and TRBJ2-6, with no clear D. From germline, CDR1 is SGHVS and CDR2 FQNEAQ. Deletions cut 1 base from V and 4 bases from J, with 20 bases between. This CDR3 has 19 residues. The DNA for the CDR3 is TGTGCCAGCAGCTTAGGGGCTGCCACCAGAGCCCGCGGGGCCAACGTCCTGACTTTC. Amino acid sequence: CASSLGAATRARGANVLTF. Full variable domain (rest looked up from reference TRBV7-8 and TRBJ2-6): GAGVSQSPRYKVAKRGQDVALRCDPISGHVSLFWYQQALGQGPEFLTYFQNEAQLDKSGLPSDRFFAERPEGSVSTLKIQRTQQEDSAVYLCASSLGAATRARGANVLTFGAGSRLTVL.

The rearrangement uses TRBV24-1 and TRBJ2-5, with 7 bases identical to TRBD2. V was pared by 10 bases and J by 2 bases, with 6 bases of the junction left unmatched. The CDR3 has 13 residues. In germline, CDR1 is KGHDR, CDR2 SFDVKD. The CDR3 bases are TGTGCCACAAGCGGCGGGGGACAAGAGACCCAGTACTTC. Encoded protein: CATSGGGQETQYF.

The rearrangement joins TRBV12-3 or TRBV12-4 to TRBJ2-1, with unresolved D. The CDR3 loop spans 12 amino acids. V dropped 5 bases and J dropped 6 bases, with 8 bases sitting between them. The CDR3 nucleotides are TGTGCCAGCAGTCTGGAGTTCAATGAGCAGTTCTTC. Translation gives CASSLEFNEQFF.